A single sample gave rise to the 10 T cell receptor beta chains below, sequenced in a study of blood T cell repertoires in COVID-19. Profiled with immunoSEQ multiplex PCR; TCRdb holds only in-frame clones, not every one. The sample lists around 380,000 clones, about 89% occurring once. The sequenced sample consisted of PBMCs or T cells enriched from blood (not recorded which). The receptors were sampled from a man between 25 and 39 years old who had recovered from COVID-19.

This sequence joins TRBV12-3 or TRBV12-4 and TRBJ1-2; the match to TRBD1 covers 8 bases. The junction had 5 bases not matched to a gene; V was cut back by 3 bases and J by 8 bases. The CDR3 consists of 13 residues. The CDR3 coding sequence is TGTGCCAGCAGTTTCTCGACAGGGGACGGCTACACCTTC. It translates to CASSFSTGDGYTF.

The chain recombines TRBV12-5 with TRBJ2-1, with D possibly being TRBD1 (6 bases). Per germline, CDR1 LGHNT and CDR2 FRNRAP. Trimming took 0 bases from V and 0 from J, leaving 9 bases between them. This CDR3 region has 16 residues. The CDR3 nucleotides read TGTGCTAGTGGTTTGGTCTTGGGGGCCTCCTACAATGAGCAGTTCTTC. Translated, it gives CASGLVLGASYNEQFF. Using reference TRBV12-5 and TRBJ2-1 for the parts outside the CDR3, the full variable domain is DARVTQTPRHKVTEMGQEVTMRCQPILGHNTVFWYRQTMMQGLELLAYFRNRAPLDDSGMPKDRFSAEMPDATLATLKIQPSEPRDSAVYFCASGLVLGASYNEQFFGPGTRLTVL.

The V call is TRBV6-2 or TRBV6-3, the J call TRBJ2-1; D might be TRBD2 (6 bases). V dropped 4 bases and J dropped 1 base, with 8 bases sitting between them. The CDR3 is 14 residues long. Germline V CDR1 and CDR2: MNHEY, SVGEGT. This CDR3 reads CASSFSGSYNEQFF. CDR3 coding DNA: TGTGCCAGCAGTTTTAGCGGATCCTACAATGAGCAGTTCTTC.

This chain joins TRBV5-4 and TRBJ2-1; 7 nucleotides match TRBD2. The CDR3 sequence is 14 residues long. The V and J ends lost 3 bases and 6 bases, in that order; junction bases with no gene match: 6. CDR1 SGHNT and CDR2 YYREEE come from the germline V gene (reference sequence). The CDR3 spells CASSWGEGVNEQFF. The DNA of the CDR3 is TGTGCCAGCAGCTGGGGGGAGGGTGTCAATGAGCAGTTCTTC.

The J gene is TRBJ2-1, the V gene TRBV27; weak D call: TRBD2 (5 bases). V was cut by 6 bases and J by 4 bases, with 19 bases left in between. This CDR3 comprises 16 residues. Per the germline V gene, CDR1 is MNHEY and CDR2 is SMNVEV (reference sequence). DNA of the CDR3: TGTGCCAGCAGCGGCGCTGGAGGTCAGCGGTACAATGAGCAGTTCTTC. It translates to CASSGAGGQRYNEQFF.

For the CDR3, the DNA is TGTGCCAGTAGTATTCGGACAGGGAGGAGTGAAAAACTGTTTTTT. This sequence encodes CASSIRTGRSEKLFF. The V and J genes are TRBV19 and TRBJ1-4, with 8 bases aligning to TRBD1. The length of the CDR3 is 15 residues. J lost 7 bases, V lost 3 bases, and 7 bases had no gene match. Germline-derived CDR1 and CDR2 are LNHDA and SQIVND (reference sequence).

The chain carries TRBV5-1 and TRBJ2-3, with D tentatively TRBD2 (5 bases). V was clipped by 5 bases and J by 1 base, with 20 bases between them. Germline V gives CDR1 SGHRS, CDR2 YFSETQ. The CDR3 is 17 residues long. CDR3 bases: TGCGCCAGCAGTCCGAACTCACTAGGGCGGGGCACAGATACGCAGTATTTT. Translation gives CASSPNSLGRGTDTQYF.

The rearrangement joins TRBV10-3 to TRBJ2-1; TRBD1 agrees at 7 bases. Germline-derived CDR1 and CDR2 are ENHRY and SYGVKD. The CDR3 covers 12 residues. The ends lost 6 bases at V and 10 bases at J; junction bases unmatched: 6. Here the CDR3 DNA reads TGTGCCATCAGCCCGGGACAGTCGGAGCAGTTCTTC. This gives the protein CAISPGQSEQFF.

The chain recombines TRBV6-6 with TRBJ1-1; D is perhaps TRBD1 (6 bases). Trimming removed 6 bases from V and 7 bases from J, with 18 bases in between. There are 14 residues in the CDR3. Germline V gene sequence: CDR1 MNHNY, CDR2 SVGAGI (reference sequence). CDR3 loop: CASSATTGSGEAFF. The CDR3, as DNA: TGTGCCAGCAGCGCTACCACAGGGTCGGGTGAAGCTTTCTTT.

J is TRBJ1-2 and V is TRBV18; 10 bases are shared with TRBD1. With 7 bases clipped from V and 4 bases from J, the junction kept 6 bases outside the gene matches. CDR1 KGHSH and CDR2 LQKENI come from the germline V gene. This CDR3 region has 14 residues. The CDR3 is CASWPGQGSYGYTF. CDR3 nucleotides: TGTGCCAGCTGGCCGGGACAGGGGAGCTATGGCTACACCTTC. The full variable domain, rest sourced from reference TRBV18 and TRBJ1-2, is NAGVMQNPRHLVRRRGQEARLRCSPMKGHSHVYWYRQLPEEGLKFMVYLQKENIIDESGMPKERFSAEFPKEGPSILRIQQVVRGDSAAYFCASWPGQGSYGYTFGSGTRLTVV.